This T cell receptor (beta chain) was identified in a study of regulatory T cells in long-lasting Graves disease. Arm-PCR of CDR3 regions and iRepertoire HTBI primers were used to build TCR beta libraries. TCRdb fed the multiplex PCR reads into MiXCR, producing one record per CDR3 protein. Here the sample spans a few hundred thousand distinct CDR3 sequences, 20% to 25% being singletons. Indicated time point: persistent/refractory GD, antithyroid drugs over 5 years with positive TRAb. PBMC RNA served as the TCR library source. EDTA tubes held Nine milliliters of peripheral blood from each patient. This clonotype was picked up a small number of times. The junction had 6 bases not matched to a gene; V was cut back by 3 bases and J by 4 bases. CDR1 SQVTM and CDR2 ANQGSEA come from the germline V gene. This CDR3 is built from 14 residues.

This TCR came from a female donor with Graves disease. The chain combines TRBV29-1 with TRBJ1-2; 9 nucleotides match TRBD1. The source was peripheral blood mononuclear cells (PBMCs), collected when the disease was refractory, from a patient treated with antithyroid drugs. The CDR3 DNA reads TGCAGCGTTGACCGGACAGGGGACGCCTATGGCTACACCTTC. Translation gives CSVDRTGDAYGYTF.